This is a list of T cell receptor beta chains from one sample in a study of blood T cell repertoires in COVID-19. Method: immunoSEQ multiplex PCR; TCRdb's copy keeps in-frame clones and lacks some. The sample comprises about 140,000 clones, 70% to 90% of which are singletons, and 1.5% rests with the top ten. The sample comprised peripheral blood. All receptors come from a woman aged 60-70 years with acute or convalescent COVID-19. The CDR3 runs from the conserved cysteine through the conserved F or W. The D gene is left open where the match is weak. Only part of the rows carry a size: once, few, many, or a class if the clone is expanded.

d_gene,v_gene,abundance,j_gene,CDR3nt,CDR3aa
.,TRBV4-1,.,TRBJ1-4,TGCGCCAGCAGCCACAAGGGGGAAGATGAAAAACTGTTTTTT,CASSHKGEDEKLFF
.,TRBV6-2/TRBV6-3,.,TRBJ1-5,TGTGCCAGCAGTTATGGCAGGGTAGGGGGCAATCAGCCCCAGCATTTT,CASSYGRVGGNQPQHF
.,TRBV18,.,TRBJ1-2,TGTGCCAGCTCACCGGGGCGGGGGCTGGATGGCTACACCTTC,CASSPGRGLDGYTF
.,TRBV7-3,.,TRBJ1-5,TGTGCCAGCAGCTTATCGGGAGGGCCGGATCAGCCCCAGCATTTT,CASSLSGGPDQPQHF
TRBD1,TRBV18,.,TRBJ2-5,TGTGCCAGCTCACCCCGACAGGGGGTCCAAGAGACCCAGTACTTC,CASSPRQGVQETQYF
.,TRBV7-9,.,TRBJ2-3,TGTGCCAGCAGCCGTCAAACGGGGTCGCAGTATTTT,CASSRQTGSQYF
.,TRBV2,.,TRBJ1-2,TGTGCCAGCAGTAGGGGAGGGGGCTACACCTTC,CASSRGGGYTF
.,TRBV9,.,TRBJ1-1,TGTGCCAGCAGCGGCTTATGGGGGCAGGGAGACACTGAAGCTTTCTTT,CASSGLWGQGDTEAFF
.,TRBV24-1,once,TRBJ2-6,TGTGCCACCAGTGACTCGCCACCCGGATCTCGGAGTGGGGCCAACGTCCTGACTTTC,CATSDSPPGSRSGANVLTF
.,TRBV5-1,once,TRBJ1-6,TGCGCCAGCAGCTTGGCCGGACTTTCACCCCTCCACTTT,CASSLAGLSPLHF
TRBD1,TRBV6-5,.,TRBJ2-1,TGTGCCAGCGCCGAGGGGGCTGGCTACAATGAGCAGTTCTTC,CASAEGAGYNEQFF
TRBD1,TRBV28,.,TRBJ2-7,TGTGCCAGCAGCCCGTCGGACAGGGCTCGGGGGGAGCAGTACTTC,CASSPSDRARGEQYF
.,TRBV18,.,TRBJ1-5,TGTGCCAGCTCACAGGGGGTTTCAAATCAGCCCCAGCATTTT,CASSQGVSNQPQHF
TRBD2,TRBV19,.,TRBJ2-1,TGTGCCAGTAGTATCCCCCAGGGAGGGAATGAGCAGTTCTTC,CASSIPQGGNEQFF
.,TRBV5-1,few,TRBJ1-1,TGCGCCAGCAGCTTAATGCAGGGGAACACTGAAGCTTTCTTT,CASSLMQGNTEAFF
.,TRBV5-4,.,TRBJ2-7,TGTGCCAGCAGCTTGGACGTGAGTAGCAACGAGCAGTACTTC,CASSLDVSSNEQYF
TRBD1,TRBV13,.,TRBJ1-2,TGTGCCAGCAGCCTCGAGGGACAGGGGGCGAGGGGCTACACCTTC,CASSLEGQGARGYTF
.,TRBV7-2,.,TRBJ1-3,TGTGCCAGCAGCCCCGCCCAGGGGATATCTGGAAACACCATATATTTT,CASSPAQGISGNTIYF
TRBD1,TRBV5-1,.,TRBJ2-5,TGCGCCAGCAGCTCGGGACAGGCAATTCAAGAGACCCAGTACTTC,CASSSGQAIQETQYF
TRBD1,TRBV2,.,TRBJ1-5,TGTGCCAGCGACAGGGAGAGCAATCAGCCCCAGCATTTT,CASDRESNQPQHF
TRBD2,TRBV5-1,.,TRBJ2-3,TGCGCCAGCAGCTTACAAACTAGCGGGGTCACAGATACGCAGTATTTT,CASSLQTSGVTDTQYF
TRBD1,TRBV5-1,.,TRBJ2-1,TGCGCCAGCAGCTATATTACAGGGGGAAACAATGAGCAGTTCTTC,CASSYITGGNNEQFF
.,TRBV5-8,.,TRBJ1-1,TGTGCCAGCAGCTTCGGGGGAAACACTGAAGCTTTCTTT,CASSFGGNTEAFF
.,TRBV15,.,TRBJ1-4,TGTGCCACCAGCAGAGGCGAGGGTAATGAAAAACTGTTTTTT,CATSRGEGNEKLFF